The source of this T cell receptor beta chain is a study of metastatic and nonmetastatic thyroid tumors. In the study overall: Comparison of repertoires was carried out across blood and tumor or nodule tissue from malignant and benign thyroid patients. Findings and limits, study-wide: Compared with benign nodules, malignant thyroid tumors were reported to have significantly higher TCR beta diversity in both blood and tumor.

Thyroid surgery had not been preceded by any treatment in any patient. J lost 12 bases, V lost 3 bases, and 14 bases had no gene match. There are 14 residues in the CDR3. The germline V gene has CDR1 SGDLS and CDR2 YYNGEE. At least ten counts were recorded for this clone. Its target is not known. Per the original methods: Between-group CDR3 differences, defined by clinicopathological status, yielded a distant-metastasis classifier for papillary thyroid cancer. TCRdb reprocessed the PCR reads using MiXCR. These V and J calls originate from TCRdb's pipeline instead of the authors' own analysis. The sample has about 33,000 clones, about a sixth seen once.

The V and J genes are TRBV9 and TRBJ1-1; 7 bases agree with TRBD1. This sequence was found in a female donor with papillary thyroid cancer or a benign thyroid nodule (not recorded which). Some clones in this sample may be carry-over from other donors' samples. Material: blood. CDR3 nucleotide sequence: TGTGCCAGCAGCGCAGGACAGGCCAAAGCTTTGACTTTCTTT. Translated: CASSAGQAKALTFF.